This T cell receptor beta chain was observed in a study of CD8 T cells in ankylosing spondylitis. General study results and limits: Reports say disease-linked clones showed up significantly more in matched ankylosing spondylitis synovial fluid. What appeared characteristic of ankylosing spondylitis blood was a TCR beta motif of fewer than ten highly homologous variants. Earlier reports found some motif variants in synovial fluid and blood in reactive arthritis.

This clonotype was counted ten times or more. Its antigen remains unidentified. The J segment lost 1 base and the V segment lost 10 bases, leaving 3 bases of the junction unmatched. The CDR3 has 14 residues. Germline V CDR1 and CDR2: ENHRY, SYGVKD. TCRdb processed the 5' RACE reads anew with MiXCR; each CDR3 protein has one entry. The data contain over 100,000 distinct CDR3 sequences, more than 9.5% of them singletons. Sequencing used blood, either unsorted or a sorted T cell fraction (not recorded which). This TCR was sampled from a female donor with ankylosing spondylitis or in good health (not recorded which). J is TRBJ2-2 and V is TRBV10-3; 10 nucleotides match TRBD2. The CDR3 DNA is TGTGCCACCCGGACTAGCGGGAACACCGGGGAGCTGTTTTTT. Protein sequence: CATRTSGNTGELFF.